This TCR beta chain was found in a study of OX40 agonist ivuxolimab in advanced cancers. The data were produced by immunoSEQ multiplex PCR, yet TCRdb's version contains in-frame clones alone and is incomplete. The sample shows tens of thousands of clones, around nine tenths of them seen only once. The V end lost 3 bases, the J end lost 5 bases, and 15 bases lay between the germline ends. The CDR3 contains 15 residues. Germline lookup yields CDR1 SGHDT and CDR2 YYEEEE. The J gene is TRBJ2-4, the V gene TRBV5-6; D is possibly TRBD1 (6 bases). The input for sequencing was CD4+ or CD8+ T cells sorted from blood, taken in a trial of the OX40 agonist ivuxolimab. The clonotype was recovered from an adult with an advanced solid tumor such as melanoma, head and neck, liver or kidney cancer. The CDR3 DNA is TGTGCCAGCAGCTCATCGACAGGTTTAGAAAACATTCAGTACTTC. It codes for CASSSSTGLENIQYF. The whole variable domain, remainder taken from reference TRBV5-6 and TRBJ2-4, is DAGVTQSPTHLIKTRGQQVTLRCSPKSGHDTVSWYQQALGQGPQFIFQYYEEEERQRGNFPDRFSGHQFPNYSSELNVNALLLGDSALYLCASSSSTGLENIQYFGAGTRLSVL.